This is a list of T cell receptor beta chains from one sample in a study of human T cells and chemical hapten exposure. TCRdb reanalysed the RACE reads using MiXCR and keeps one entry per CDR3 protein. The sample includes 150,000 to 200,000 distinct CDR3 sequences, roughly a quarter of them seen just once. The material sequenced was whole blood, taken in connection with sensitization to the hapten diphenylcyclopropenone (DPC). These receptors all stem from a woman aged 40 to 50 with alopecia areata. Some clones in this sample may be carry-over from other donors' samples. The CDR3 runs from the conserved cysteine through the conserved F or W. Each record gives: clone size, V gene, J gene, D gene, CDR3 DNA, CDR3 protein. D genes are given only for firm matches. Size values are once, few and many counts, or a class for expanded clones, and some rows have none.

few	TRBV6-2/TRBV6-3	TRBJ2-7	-	TGTGCCAGCAGTTACGGGGCGGAGGAGAACGAGCAGTACTTC	CASSYGAEENEQYF
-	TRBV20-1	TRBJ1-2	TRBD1	TGCAGTGCTAGAGTGACAGGGGGCGATGGCTACACCTTC	CSARVTGGDGYTF
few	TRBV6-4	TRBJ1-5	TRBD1	TGTGCCAGCAGTGACGGACAGGGCTATCAGCCCCAGCATTTT	CASSDGQGYQPQHF
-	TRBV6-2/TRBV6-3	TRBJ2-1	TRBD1	TGTGCCAGCAGTTACGGGGACAGTTCCTACAATGAGCAGTTCTTC	CASSYGDSSYNEQFF
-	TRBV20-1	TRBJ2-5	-	TGCAGTGCTAGAGAGGGGGGGACCCAGTACTTC	CSAREGGTQYF
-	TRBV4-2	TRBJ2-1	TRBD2	TGTGCCAGCAGCCAAGACGGTAGCGGGATCTACAATGAGCAGTTCTTC	CASSQDGSGIYNEQFF
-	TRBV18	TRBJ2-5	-	TGTGCCAGCTCACGAAACGGTCTCACTCGGGAGACCCAGTACTTC	CASSRNGLTRETQYF
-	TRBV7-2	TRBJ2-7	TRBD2	TGTGCCAGCAGCCCACGGACTAGCGGCCTCTACGAGCAGTACTTC	CASSPRTSGLYEQYF
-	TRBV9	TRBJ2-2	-	TGTGCCAGCAGCGGGGACCCCAGGAACACCGGGGAGCTGTTTTTT	CASSGDPRNTGELFF
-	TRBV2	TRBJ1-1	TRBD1	TGTGCCAGCAGAATGACAGGGATGGTAGCAGGAGCTTTCTTT	CASRMTGMVAGAFF
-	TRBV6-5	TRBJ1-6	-	TGTGCCAGCAGTTACTCTCGGGGGAACTCACCCCTCCACTTT	CASSYSRGNSPLHF